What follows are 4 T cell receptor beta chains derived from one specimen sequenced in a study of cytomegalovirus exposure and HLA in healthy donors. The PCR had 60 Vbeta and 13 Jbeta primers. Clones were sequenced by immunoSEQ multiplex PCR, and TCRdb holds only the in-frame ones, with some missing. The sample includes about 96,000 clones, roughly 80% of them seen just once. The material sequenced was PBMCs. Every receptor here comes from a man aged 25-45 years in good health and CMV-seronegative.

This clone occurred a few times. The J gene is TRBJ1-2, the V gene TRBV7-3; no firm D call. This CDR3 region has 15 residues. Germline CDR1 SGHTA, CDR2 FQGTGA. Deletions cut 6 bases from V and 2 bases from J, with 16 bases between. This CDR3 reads CASRSPEGDNYGYTF. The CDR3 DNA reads TGTGCCAGCAGGTCCCCAGAGGGCGACAACTATGGCTACACCTTC.

The CDR3 DNA reads as TGTGCCAGCAGCCCAGGGACTGGGCTGAACACTGAAGCTTTCTTT. Residues: CASSPGTGLNTEAFF. This chain connects TRBV7-2 to TRBJ1-1, with a possible D match to TRBD1 (5 bases). This CDR3 is built from 15 residues. The V and J ends lost 5 bases and 0 bases respectively, with 13 bases between them. Germline V gives CDR1 SGHTA, CDR2 FQGNSA.

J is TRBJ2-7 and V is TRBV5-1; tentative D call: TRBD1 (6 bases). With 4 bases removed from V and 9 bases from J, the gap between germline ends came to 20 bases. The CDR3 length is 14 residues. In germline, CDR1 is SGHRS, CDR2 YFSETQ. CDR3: CASSIPGTSPRQYF. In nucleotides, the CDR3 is TGCGCCAGCAGCATACCCGGGACATCCCCGAGGCAGTACTTC.

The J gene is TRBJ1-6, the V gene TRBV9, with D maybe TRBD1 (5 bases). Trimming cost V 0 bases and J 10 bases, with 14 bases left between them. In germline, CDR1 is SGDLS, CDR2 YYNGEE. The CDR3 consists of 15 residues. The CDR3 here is CASSVDAGNGSPLHF. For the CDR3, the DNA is TGTGCCAGCAGCGTAGATGCAGGGAACGGATCACCCCTCCACTTT.